Listed below are T cell receptor beta chains from one sample, sequenced in a study of Tregs in tolerant kidney transplant recipients. Repertoires were generated with immunoSEQ multiplex PCR, while TCRdb's copy carries only in-frame clones and drops some. Altogether 100,000 to 150,000 clones are present, roughly 92% being singletons, with the ten largest covering more than 0.45%. Sequencing input: CD4+ T cells from blood. These receptors were obtained from a human donor in good health. Both conserved end residues are part of each CDR3. Each record gives: CDR3 DNA, CDR3 protein, D gene, J gene, V gene, clone size. A D gene is named only where the DNA matches it firmly. Some rows mark clone size as missing; the rest say once, few, many or name a class of expanded clone.

TGTGCCAGCAGCCCCGCCGGGCGAGGGAGGACTGAAGCTTTCTTT	CASSPAGRGRTEAFF	.	TRBJ1-1	TRBV9	.
TGTGCCAGCAGCCAAGGACGGGGTACGCAGTATTTT	CASSQGRGTQYF	.	TRBJ2-3	TRBV14	.
TGTGCCAGCAGTCTCACACAAGACGGAGAATATGGCTACACCTTC	CASSLTQDGEYGYTF	.	TRBJ1-2	TRBV7-9	.
TGTGCCAGCAGTACCCTCCACCAAGAGACCCAGTACTTC	CASSTLHQETQYF	.	TRBJ2-5	TRBV27	.
TGTGCCAGCAGCTTATCCCCAGGGAACACCGGGGAGCTGTTTTTT	CASSLSPGNTGELFF	.	TRBJ2-2	TRBV11-3	.
TGCGCCAGCAGCTTGAGGGGGGGCCAGCAGTACTTC	CASSLRGGQQYF	.	TRBJ2-7	TRBV5-1	once
TGTGCCAGCAGCTTGGGGACAGGAAAAACGGCAGAGTACTTC	CASSLGTGKTAEYF	TRBD1	TRBJ2-7	TRBV7-9	.
TGTGCCAGCAGCCTCCGACAAGCGGGGGGCTACACCTTC	CASSLRQAGGYTF	.	TRBJ1-2	TRBV7-6	.
TGTGCCAGCAGCGCCAGACTAGCGGGAGGAGGGGAGAACAATGAGCAGTTCTTC	CASSARLAGGGENNEQFF	.	TRBJ2-1	TRBV21-1	few
TGTGCCAGCAGCCCCTACCGACTAGCGGGGGGGAGTGAGACCCAGTACTTC	CASSPYRLAGGSETQYF	TRBD2	TRBJ2-5	TRBV7-8	.
TGTGCCAGCGGGCGGGGGGGCTACAATGAGCAGTTCTTC	CASGRGGYNEQFF	TRBD2	TRBJ2-1	TRBV11-3	.
TGCAGCGTTGTCCGGGGCTCAACCTACGAGCAGTACTTC	CSVVRGSTYEQYF	.	TRBJ2-7	TRBV29-1	.
TGTGCCAGTAGTATCGTCGCCTCAACTAGCACAGATACGCAGTATTTT	CASSIVASTSTDTQYF	.	TRBJ2-3	TRBV19	.
TGTGCCAGCAGCCCCGCTATGAACGGTTACAATGAGCAGTTCTTC	CASSPAMNGYNEQFF	.	TRBJ2-1	TRBV6-5	.
TGTGCCAGCAGCTCCCGCTTCACAGGGGCTGGAAACACCATATATTTT	CASSSRFTGAGNTIYF	TRBD1	TRBJ1-3	TRBV9	.
TGTGCCAGCAGTTACTCAGGAAAGGGGGGGCACATTCAGTACTTC	CASSYSGKGGHIQYF	.	TRBJ2-4	TRBV6-5	once
TGCGCCGGCAGAGCCGGGACAGGATTTGGCTACACCTTC	CAGRAGTGFGYTF	TRBD1	TRBJ1-2	TRBV10-2	.
TGTGCCAGTAGAAGGACTAGCGGGAGGGCAGAGCAGTACTTC	CASRRTSGRAEQYF	TRBD2	TRBJ2-7	TRBV19	.
TGTGCCAGCAGTGAATATGCCGACTACGAGCAGTACTTC	CASSEYADYEQYF	.	TRBJ2-7	TRBV6-4	.
TGTGCCAGCAGTCCTCGGGACACCTCCTACGAGCAGTACTTC	CASSPRDTSYEQYF	.	TRBJ2-7	TRBV27	.
TGTGCCAGCAGGGGACAGTCGGGGGTTGGCAATCAGCCCCAGCATTTT	CASRGQSGVGNQPQHF	TRBD1	TRBJ1-5	TRBV2	.
TGTGCCAGCAGCTTACAGGGGATAGCCAAAAACATTCAGTACTTC	CASSLQGIAKNIQYF	TRBD1	TRBJ2-4	TRBV5-5	.
TGTGCCAGCAGCCCCGGGGGGAATATTGCGAATGAGCAGTTCTTC	CASSPGGNIANEQFF	TRBD2	TRBJ2-1	TRBV7-2	.
TGTGCCAGTAAATCTAGCGGGAGGGCAAGCACAGATACGCAGTATTTT	CASKSSGRASTDTQYF	TRBD2	TRBJ2-3	TRBV9	.
TGCGCCAGCAGCCCGGGACTAGCGGGAGTATGGCAGGGCAATGAGCAGTTCTTC	CASSPGLAGVWQGNEQFF	TRBD2	TRBJ2-1	TRBV5-1	.
TGTGCCTCGAGACCCCGGGACACCTCCTACGAGCAGTACTTC	CASRPRDTSYEQYF	.	TRBJ2-7	TRBV10-3	.
TGTGCCAGCAGACTGCAGGGGGCTGGGCAGCCCCAGCATTTT	CASRLQGAGQPQHF	TRBD1	TRBJ1-5	TRBV27	once
TGTGCCAGCAGAACAGGGAAGAAGCCATACGAGCAGTACTTC	CASRTGKKPYEQYF	.	TRBJ2-7	TRBV6-4	.
TGTGCCAGCAGCTTTGGAGTTGGGACCGGGGAGCTGTTTTTT	CASSFGVGTGELFF	.	TRBJ2-2	TRBV7-2	few
TGTGCCAGCTCACCGTACAGGGCAGGCGACGAGCAGTACTTC	CASSPYRAGDEQYF	.	TRBJ2-7	TRBV18	.
TGCGCCAGCAGCTTGGTGCCTCCCTCCATCAACACCGGGGAGCTGTTTTTT	CASSLVPPSINTGELFF	.	TRBJ2-2	TRBV5-1	.
TGTGCCAGTAGTGATACCGGGACAGGCAATCAGCCCCAGCATTTT	CASSDTGTGNQPQHF	TRBD1	TRBJ1-5	TRBV19	.
TGTGCCAGCAGTGACTCCCGACTAGCGGGACTGGAAAATGAGCAGTTCTTC	CASSDSRLAGLENEQFF	TRBD2	TRBJ2-1	TRBV6-4	.
TGCGCCAGCAGCTGGGGGACGCCCGACTACGAGCAGTACTTC	CASSWGTPDYEQYF	.	TRBJ2-7	TRBV5-1	.
TGTGCCAGCAGTACTTACAGGGCTACTGGAAACACCATATATTTT	CASSTYRATGNTIYF	.	TRBJ1-3	TRBV6-5	.
TGCGCCAGCAGCCACGACACTGAAGCTTTCTTT	CASSHDTEAFF	.	TRBJ1-1	TRBV4-1	few
TGTGCCAGCAGCTTAAATAGCAATCAGCCCCAGCATTTT	CASSLNSNQPQHF	.	TRBJ1-5	TRBV7-9	.
TGTGCCAGCAGCTTAGAGGGACGGAGGATGGTAGATAATTCACCCCTCCACTTT	CASSLEGRRMVDNSPLHF	.	TRBJ1-6	TRBV7-3	once
TGTGCCAGCGCGAAACAGGGGGCAGGGAACATTCAGTACTTC	CASAKQGAGNIQYF	TRBD1	TRBJ2-4	TRBV6-5	.
TGTGCCAGCTCACCTACCGGGACTCCTGGAAACACCATATATTTT	CASSPTGTPGNTIYF	.	TRBJ1-3	TRBV18	.
TGTGCCAGCAGCTCAGCGGGAGGCTCCTACAATGAGCAGTTCTTC	CASSSAGGSYNEQFF	TRBD2	TRBJ2-1	TRBV7-9	.
TGTGCCAGTAGGAATACCCCGCGCCTCAATCAGCCCCAGCATTTT	CASRNTPRLNQPQHF	.	TRBJ1-5	TRBV19	.
TGTGCCAGTAGCCTGGTGGGCAATCAGCCCCAGCATTTT	CASSLVGNQPQHF	.	TRBJ1-5	TRBV19	.